These T cell receptor beta chains were read from a single sample in a study of control samples from healthy donors and cancer patients. The repertoire was sequenced with immunoSEQ multiplex PCR; TCRdb's copy has only in-frame clones and lacks some. The table lists around 140,000 clones, roughly 90% of them singletons. Material for sequencing was blood. The receptors come from a woman between 45 and 60 years old in good health. CDR3s include the opening cysteine and the closing phenylalanine or tryptophan. Each record gives: D gene, clone size, J gene, V gene, CDR3 DNA, CDR3 protein. The D gene is left open where the match is weak. Size values are once, few and many counts, or a class for expanded clones, and some rows have none.

TRBD1 | - | TRBJ1-1 | TRBV7-8 | TGTGCCAGCAGCCGTGTGTGGGGACAGATGAACACTGAAGCTTTCTTT | CASSRVWGQMNTEAFF
- | - | TRBJ1-6 | TRBV19 | TGTGCCAGTAATGGGACACAACGGAGCTCCTATAATTCACCCCTCCACTTT | CASNGTQRSSYNSPLHF
TRBD1 | - | TRBJ2-7 | TRBV19 | TGTGCCAGTAGTATAGGGGACAGGGGGCGCGTCGAGCAGTACTTC | CASSIGDRGRVEQYF
TRBD1 | - | TRBJ1-2 | TRBV6-5 | TGTGCCAGCAGTATTCACAGGGGGCGGTTCGAGGGCTACACCTTC | CASSIHRGRFEGYTF
TRBD2 | - | TRBJ2-1 | TRBV24-1 | TGTGCCACCAGTGATCCTGGGACTAGCGGGAGGGTTCGACCCTACAATGAGCAGTTCTTC | CATSDPGTSGRVRPYNEQFF
TRBD2 | - | TRBJ2-2 | TRBV13 | TGTGCCAGCAGCTTTAGCGGGGGGAACACCGGGGAGCTGTTTTTT | CASSFSGGNTGELFF
- | - | TRBJ2-7 | TRBV6-6 | TGTGCCAGCAGCAATACCCCACTTTGGGGGCAGTACTTC | CASSNTPLWGQYF
TRBD2 | - | TRBJ2-3 | TRBV15 | TGTGCCACCAGCAGAGCTGACGGGAGGGCCTCAGATACGCAGTATTTT | CATSRADGRASDTQYF
TRBD1 | - | TRBJ2-7 | TRBV4-1 | TGCGCCAGCAGCGATCTAACCCGGGACAGGGACCACGAGCAGTACTTC | CASSDLTRDRDHEQYF
- | - | TRBJ2-3 | TRBV7-9 | TGTGCCAGCAGCCCTCCGGGCCTAGGGGCAGATACGCAGTATTTT | CASSPPGLGADTQYF
- | - | TRBJ1-1 | TRBV30 | TGTGCCTGGATCCGAACCATGAACACTGAAGCTTTCTTT | CAWIRTMNTEAFF
- | - | TRBJ2-3 | TRBV11-3 | TGTGCCAGCAGCCTGAGGTCCGGGCCGGAAGATACGCAGTATTTT | CASSLRSGPEDTQYF
TRBD2 | - | TRBJ2-5 | TRBV7-7 | TGTGCTAGCAGCTTAATGACTAGCGGGGGGACGGAGACCCAGTACTTC | CASSLMTSGGTETQYF
- | - | TRBJ2-1 | TRBV6-5 | TGTGCCAGCAGCCCCGGGGCAGGGATAGGGAATGAGCAGTTCTTC | CASSPGAGIGNEQFF
- | - | TRBJ1-2 | TRBV6-5 | TGTGCCAGCAGTTATCGGGCGGGCGGGAACTATGGCTACACCTTC | CASSYRAGGNYGYTF
TRBD2 | once | TRBJ2-3 | TRBV15 | TGTGCCACCAGCAGAGTGAGGGTGGGCGGGAGGGCCTTTACAGATACGCAGTATTTT | CATSRVRVGGRAFTDTQYF
- | - | TRBJ1-2 | TRBV13 | TGTGCCAGCAGCCTTCAACACGATCCCTATGGCTACACCTTC | CASSLQHDPYGYTF
TRBD1 | - | TRBJ1-1 | TRBV7-9 | TGTGCCAGCTCCGGGACAGCTAACACTGAAGCTTTCTTT | CASSGTANTEAFF
- | - | TRBJ1-1 | TRBV6-6 | TGTGCCAGCAGTTACGGCCGCCCGGGCACTGAAGCTTTCTTT | CASSYGRPGTEAFF
- | - | TRBJ1-5 | TRBV30 | TGTGCCTGGAGTGTCGCAGCAGGCCAGCCCCAGCATTTT | CAWSVAAGQPQHF
TRBD2 | once | TRBJ2-3 | TRBV6-2/TRBV6-3 | TGTGCCAGCAGTCGCCTAGCGGAAACAGATACGCAGTATTTT | CASSRLAETDTQYF
- | - | TRBJ2-1 | TRBV29-1 | TGCAGCGTCGGATTCAGCGGAGAGCAGTTCTTC | CSVGFSGEQFF
- | - | TRBJ1-1 | TRBV7-9 | TGTGCCAGCAGCTTAGAAGTTCCTGGGGCTTTCTTT | CASSLEVPGAFF
- | - | TRBJ1-1 | TRBV2 | TGTGCCAGCAGGGGAGTGGGGAAGGAGGCTTTCTTT | CASRGVGKEAFF
TRBD2 | - | TRBJ2-1 | TRBV5-1 | TGCGCCAGCAGCTTAACTAGCGGGGGGGCCGGGGAGCAGTTCTTC | CASSLTSGGAGEQFF
- | - | TRBJ1-1 | TRBV2 | TGTGCCAGCAGTCCGGACACTCTGAACACTGAAGCTTTCTTT | CASSPDTLNTEAFF
- | - | TRBJ2-5 | TRBV9 | TGTGCCAGCAGCCTAGGGGCCACAGATGCGGAGACCCAGTACTTC | CASSLGATDAETQYF
- | few | TRBJ2-7 | TRBV19 | TGTGCCAGTAGTATACAGGGGCGTGATAACGAGCAGTACTTC | CASSIQGRDNEQYF
TRBD2 | - | TRBJ2-7 | TRBV19 | TGTGCCAGTCGGGAGGGCCACGAGCAGTACTTC | CASREGHEQYF
- | - | TRBJ1-1 | TRBV6-4 | TGTGCCAGCAGTGAAAGGGGGGACACTGAAGCTTTCTTT | CASSERGDTEAFF
TRBD2 | - | TRBJ2-6 | TRBV19 | TGTGCCAGTAGTCTTAGCGGGACTGGGGCCAACGTCCTGACTTTC | CASSLSGTGANVLTF
- | - | TRBJ2-1 | TRBV6-4 | TGTGCCAGCAGCCCTCCCGTGCACCCAGCAAACAATGAGCAGTTCTTC | CASSPPVHPANNEQFF
TRBD2 | - | TRBJ2-2 | TRBV5-1 | TGCGCCAGCAGCTGGACTAGCGATTCTGGGGAGCTGTTTTTT | CASSWTSDSGELFF
TRBD2 | - | TRBJ2-1 | TRBV6-2/TRBV6-3 | TGTGCCAGCAGCAACCCTAGCGGGACCACCTCCTACAATGAGCAGTTCTTC | CASSNPSGTTSYNEQFF
- | - | TRBJ1-6 | TRBV2 | TGTGCCAGCAGTAGGGGTGAGGGTACACCCCTCCACTTT | CASSRGEGTPLHF
- | - | TRBJ2-5 | TRBV10-2 | TGCGCCAGCAGTGAAGTCCCTAGCGCTACAGAGACCCAGTACTTC | CASSEVPSATETQYF
- | - | TRBJ2-7 | TRBV2 | TGTGCCAGCAGTCGGGACGGGTACGAGCAGTACTTC | CASSRDGYEQYF
- | - | TRBJ2-2 | TRBV5-1 | TGCGCCAGCAGCCCTTCGACGAGCACCGGGGAGCTGTTTTTT | CASSPSTSTGELFF
- | - | TRBJ2-3 | TRBV15 | TGTGCCACCAGCAGAGATAGAGGGCGGCAGGGAGATACGCAGTATTTT | CATSRDRGRQGDTQYF
TRBD1 | - | TRBJ2-7 | TRBV10-1 | TGCGCCAGCAGGGTTATTGACAGGGCCTGCTACGAGCAGTACTTC | CASRVIDRACYEQYF
- | - | TRBJ2-3 | TRBV5-4 | TGTGCCAGCAGCTTCGCAGGGAAAGCAGATACGCAGTATTTT | CASSFAGKADTQYF
- | - | TRBJ2-7 | TRBV7-8 | TGTGCCAGCAGCTTTACCTTGCGAGTGGGCCGCGACCAGTCCTACGAGCAGTACTTC | CASSFTLRVGRDQSYEQYF
TRBD2 | - | TRBJ2-5 | TRBV28 | TGTGCCAGCAGTTTATGGGCTAGCGGACAAGAGACCCAGTACTTC | CASSLWASGQETQYF
TRBD1 | - | TRBJ2-7 | TRBV5-1 | TGCGCCAGCAGCCAGGGGGCTGGACACGGCTACGAGCAGTACTTC | CASSQGAGHGYEQYF
- | - | TRBJ1-4 | TRBV6-5 | TGTGCCAGCAGTTACTCGTCCGGGGGCAGGGAAAAACTGTTTTTT | CASSYSSGGREKLFF
TRBD1 | - | TRBJ2-7 | TRBV19 | TGTGCCAGTAGTCCGGAGACAGGGGCCCCCTTTTACGAGCAGTACTTC | CASSPETGAPFYEQYF
- | - | TRBJ1-1 | TRBV5-6 | TGTGCCAGCAGCCCAAGGAGGGGGTTGGGCACTGAAGCTTTCTTT | CASSPRRGLGTEAFF
- | - | TRBJ1-1 | TRBV19 | TGTGCCAGTAGTCCACTCAGGGAAGAAGGGAACACTGAAGCTTTCTTT | CASSPLREEGNTEAFF
- | - | TRBJ2-3 | TRBV21-1 | TGTGCCAGCAGCAAAGGATCGGCGGGGGACACAGATACGCAGTATTTT | CASSKGSAGDTDTQYF
- | - | TRBJ1-1 | TRBV6-1 | TGTGCCAGCAGTGAAATTGGGAACACTGAAGCTTTCTTT | CASSEIGNTEAFF
- | - | TRBJ1-6 | TRBV28 | TGTGCCAGCAGTACCGGAGCCTATAATTCACCCCTCCACTTT | CASSTGAYNSPLHF
- | - | TRBJ2-2 | TRBV12-3/TRBV12-4 | TGTGCCAGCACCGCGGGCGTGGAGCTGTTTTTT | CASTAGVELFF
- | - | TRBJ1-4 | TRBV12-3/TRBV12-4 | TGTGCCGCTAGACGGGACGGAGACGAAAAACTGTTTTTT | CAARRDGDEKLFF